Below, 8 T cell receptor beta chains from the same sample are listed, as sequenced in a study of blood T cell repertoires in COVID-19. TCRdb's copy holds only in-frame clones and misses some; the assay was immunoSEQ multiplex PCR. The repertoire holds around 240,000 clones, with 70% to 90% as singletons. Material: PBMCs or T cells enriched from blood (not recorded which). These TCRs come from a man aged 50 to 60 who had been exposed to COVID-19.

The rearrangement uses TRBV12-3 or TRBV12-4 and TRBJ2-5; perhaps TRBD1 as D (6 bases). The CDR3 has 13 residues. Trimming took 7 bases from V and 6 from J, leaving 15 bases between them. For the CDR3, the DNA is TGTGCCAGCACCCTTTCCGGGACACAGACCCAGTACTTC. It translates to CASTLSGTQTQYF.

The rearrangement links TRBV28 to TRBJ1-2, with TRBD1 as a possible D gene (6 bases). The germline V and J ends were trimmed by 3 bases and 7 bases, with 15 bases remaining between them. CDR3 size: 14 residues. CDR1 and CDR2 from the germline V gene are MDHEN and SYDVKM. CDR3 sequence reads: CASSLRGGGLGYTF. The CDR3, as DNA: TGTGCCAGCAGTTTGCGAGGGGGAGGGCTTGGCTACACCTTC.

V usage is TRBV4-2 and J usage is TRBJ2-2; TRBD2 aligns across 14 bases. Germline loops: CDR1 LGHNA, CDR2 YNFKEQ. V was pared by 4 bases and J by 4 bases, with 8 bases of the junction left unmatched. CDR3 length: 18 residues. The CDR3 here is CASSLRTSGGLGTGELFF. The DNA of the CDR3 is TGTGCCAGCAGCCTTCGGACTAGCGGGGGGTTAGGCACCGGGGAGCTGTTTTTT.

This rearrangement joins TRBV11-2 to TRBJ2-1, with a possible D match to TRBD2 (7 bases). Trimming shortened V by 0 bases and J by 0 bases, and 15 bases separated the two germline ends. The CDR3 covers 18 residues. Looked up from germline, CDR1 is SGHAT and CDR2 is FQNNGV. The CDR3 reads CASSLDPSRGPSYNEQFF. The CDR3 nucleotides are TGTGCCAGCAGCTTAGATCCGTCGCGGGGGCCCTCCTACAATGAGCAGTTCTTC.

The chain recombines TRBV11-2 with TRBJ1-3; D not certain. Trimming cost V 3 bases and J 2 bases, with 2 bases left between them. The CDR3 loop spans 12 amino acids. CDR1 is SGHAT and CDR2 is FQNNGV in the germline V gene. The CDR3 DNA is TGTGCCAGCAGCTTTACTGGAAACACCATATATTTT. Protein: CASSFTGNTIYF.

V usage is TRBV7-3 and J usage is TRBJ1-1; D is unclear. This CDR3 comprises 13 residues. V was clipped by 1 base and J by 3 bases, with 6 bases between them. Germline CDR1 and CDR2: SGHTA and FQGTGA. The CDR3 bases are TGTGCCAGCAGCTTAAGTATAGACACTGAAGCTTTCTTT. Its translation: CASSLSIDTEAFF.

This chain links TRBV3-1 (or the pseudogene TRBV3-2) with TRBJ1-5, with D unclear. Germline V gives CDR1 LGHDT, CDR2 YNNKEL (reference sequence). The CDR3 is 13 amino acids. Trimming took off 0 bases at V and 6 bases at J, with 6 bases between the two ends. CDR3 DNA sequence: TGTGCCAGCAGCCAAGAACGGGGTCAGCCCCAGCATTTT. It yields the protein CASSQERGQPQHF.

The CDR3, as DNA: TGTGCCAGCAGCTCCCGGGACTTGACAGATACGCAGTATTTT. Its translation is CASSSRDLTDTQYF. V and J are TRBV3-1 (or the pseudogene TRBV3-2) and TRBJ2-3; D is possibly TRBD2 (6 bases). This CDR3 comprises 14 residues. V lost 5 bases, J lost 3 bases, and 12 bases lay in between. The V gene's germline CDR1 is LGHDT and CDR2 YNNKEL (reference sequence).